This T cell receptor beta chain was sequenced for a study of spatial heterogeneity in lung cancer. Study-wide results and limits: Ubiquitous and regional nonsynonymous mutations were tracked by counts of ubiquitous and regional expanded TCRs, respectively. In tumors, expanded intratumoral alpha and beta TCR counts tracked mutation counts.

TCRdb re-called the 5' RACE reads with MiXCR, one entry per CDR3 protein. Of more than 25,000 distinct CDR3 sequences listed, under 8.5% were seen once; the top ten hold around 26%. This clonotype appeared a few times. Antigen: not known. The CDR3 is made up of 14 amino acids. The germline V and J ends were trimmed by 8 bases and 5 bases, with 16 bases remaining between them. Per germline, CDR1 SNHLY and CDR2 FYNNEI. Time point specified: sample taken at primary tumor resection. Whole RNA from tumor, nontumor lung or frozen PBMC was sequenced unsorted. This specimen consisted of lung tumor tissue, obtained at surgery. The sequence came from a male donor with early-stage non-small cell lung cancer. The rearrangement links TRBV2 to TRBJ2-1; no definite D call. Here the CDR3 reads CASVPLMRDNEQFF. The CDR3 DNA reads as TGTGCCAGCGTCCCACTGATGCGAGACAATGAGCAGTTCTTC.